This T cell receptor (beta chain) was sequenced for a study of T cell responses to AZD1222 COVID-19 vaccine. CDR1 MDHEN and CDR2 SYDVKM come from the germline V gene. The V end was cut by 3 bases, the J end by 1 base, with 15 bases between. The CDR3 length is 16 residues. Assay: immunoSEQ multiplex PCR; the TCRdb copy retains only in-frame clones and omits some. The sample contains 95,000 to 110,000 clones, about 90% of which appear only once. On this clone itself: The antigen remains unidentified.

General study points: Repertoires were obtained solely post-peak T cell response. It should be noted that donors were predominantly white British and more often female, and clonal diversity was possibly underestimated.

This clonotype was obtained from an adult in good health. The J gene is TRBJ1-2, the V gene TRBV28; TRBD1 might be the D (6 bases). Sequenced material: peripheral blood, taken on day 0 of AZD1222 vaccination. CDR3 in DNA: TGTGCCAGCAGTTTCGGCGGACAGACCCTTAACTATGGCTACACCTTC. Translation: CASSFGGQTLNYGYTF.